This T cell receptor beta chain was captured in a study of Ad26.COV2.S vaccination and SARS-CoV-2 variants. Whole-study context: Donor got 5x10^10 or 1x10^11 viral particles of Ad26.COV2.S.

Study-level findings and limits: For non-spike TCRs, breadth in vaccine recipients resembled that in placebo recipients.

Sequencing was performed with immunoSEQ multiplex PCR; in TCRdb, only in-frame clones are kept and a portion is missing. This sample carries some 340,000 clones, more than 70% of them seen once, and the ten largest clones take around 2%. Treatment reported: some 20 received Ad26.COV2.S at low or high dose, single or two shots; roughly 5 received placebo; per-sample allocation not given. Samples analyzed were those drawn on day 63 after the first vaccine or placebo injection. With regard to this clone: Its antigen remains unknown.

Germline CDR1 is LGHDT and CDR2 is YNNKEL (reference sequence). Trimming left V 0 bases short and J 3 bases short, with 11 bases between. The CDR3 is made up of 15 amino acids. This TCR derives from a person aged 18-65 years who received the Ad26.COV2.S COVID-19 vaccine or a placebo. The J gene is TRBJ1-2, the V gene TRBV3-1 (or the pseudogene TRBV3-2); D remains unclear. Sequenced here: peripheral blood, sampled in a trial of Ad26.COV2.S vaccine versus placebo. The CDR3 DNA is TGTGCCAGCAGCCAAGATGTTAGGGCCTACTATGGCTACACCTTC. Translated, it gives CASSQDVRAYYGYTF.